A single sample is the source of the 28 T cell receptor beta chains below, sequenced in a study of CD8+ T cells in alopecia areata. After isolation, RNA underwent reverse transcription to generate cDNA as the sequencing template. Sequencing used immunoSEQ multiplex PCR; TCRdb keeps in-frame clones, though not all of them. The sample lists 3,500 to 5,500 clones; 60% were seen once. Described treatment: oral pan-JAK inhibitor, 5-10 mg twice daily. Individuals with alopecia areata gave both lesional scalp punch biopsies and peripheral blood for collection. This specimen was skin, taken at approximately week 36, from a patient treated with tofacitinib. Receptors were obtained from a human donor with alopecia areata.

CDR3 DNA sequence: TGCGCCAGCAGCTTCAGGGGGAGAAGCACAGATACGCAGTATTTT. Its translation: CASSFRGRSTDTQYF. The V and J genes are TRBV5-1 and TRBJ2-3; 7 bases align to TRBD1. J was trimmed by 0 bases and V by 2 bases; bases with no gene match: 3. CDR3 length equals 15 residues. Germline V gene sequence: CDR1 SGHRS, CDR2 YFSETQ.

The chain links TRBV7-2 to TRBJ2-3, with D maybe TRBD2 (6 bases). CDR1 is SGHTA and CDR2 is FQGNSA in the germline V gene. This CDR3 has 14 residues. Between the trimmed V and J ends, which lost 0 bases and 6 bases, there was a span of 10 bases. CDR3: CASSLASGLDTQYF. CDR3 nucleotides: TGTGCCAGCAGCTTAGCCAGCGGGCTTGATACGCAGTATTTT.

The rearrangement links TRBV13 to TRBJ2-3; no clear D. The CDR3 consists of 15 residues. The V gene's germline CDR1 is PRHDT and CDR2 FYEKMQ (reference sequence). V was shortened by 4 bases and J by 2 bases, with 13 bases between the two germline ends. The CDR3 bases are TGTGCCAGCAGCTCAGGACGCGGTCCCACAGATACGCAGTATTTT. It translates to CASSSGRGPTDTQYF.

This clone was seen only a few times. The chain employs TRBV5-4 and TRBJ1-1, with D maybe TRBD1 (5 bases). V was cut by 6 bases and J by 1 base, with 13 bases left in between. The CDR3 is made up of 14 amino acids. Germline CDR1 SGHNT, CDR2 YYREEE (reference sequence). DNA of the CDR3: TGTGCCAGCACCCCCGGGGCCAGGAACACTGAAGCTTTCTTT. Amino acid sequence: CASTPGARNTEAFF.

J is TRBJ2-3 and V is TRBV2; 8 bases fit TRBD2. The CDR3 spans 17 residues. CDR1 SNHLY and CDR2 FYNNEI come from the germline V gene. V gave up 4 bases and J gave up 0 bases; unmatched junction bases: 9. CDR3 residues: CASSGVTSGKSTDTQYF. Here the CDR3 DNA reads TGTGCCAGCAGTGGAGTCACTAGCGGAAAGAGCACAGATACGCAGTATTTT. Combining the CDR3 with reference TRBV2 and TRBJ2-3 gives the whole variable domain EPEVTQTPSHQVTQMGQEVILRCVPISNHLYFYWYRQILGQKVEFLVSFYNNEISEKSEIFDDQFSVERPDGSNFTLKIRSTKLEDSAMYFCASSGVTSGKSTDTQYFGPGTRLTVL.

This chain joins TRBV7-2 and TRBJ2-2, with D perhaps given as TRBD1 or TRBD2 (6 bases each). Germline CDR1 is SGHTA and CDR2 is FQGNSA. The CDR3 sequence is 16 residues long. V was clipped by 6 bases and J by 3 bases, with 17 bases between them. The CDR3 sequence: CASRQGTGAYTGELFF. The CDR3 DNA reads TGTGCCAGCAGGCAGGGGACGGGAGCGTACACCGGGGAGCTGTTTTTT.

This chain joins TRBV6-5 and TRBJ2-7; unclear D gene. With 4 bases removed from V and 2 bases from J, the gap between germline ends came to 9 bases. Looked up from germline, CDR1 is MNHEY and CDR2 is SVGAGI. There are 13 residues in the CDR3. The CDR3 protein is CASSFRPPYEQYF. The CDR3 DNA reads as TGTGCCAGCAGTTTCCGACCCCCCTACGAGCAGTACTTC.

The gene calls are TRBV7-8 and TRBJ2-7; 10 nucleotides match TRBD2. V was pared by 0 bases and J by 1 base, with 9 bases of the junction left unmatched. CDR3 length equals 18 residues. The germline gives CDR1 SGHVS, CDR2 FQNEAQ. The CDR3 DNA reads as TGTGCCAGCAGCTTAGCGGGGGTAGCGGGAGGCTGGTCCTACGAGCAGTACTTC. Amino acids: CASSLAGVAGGWSYEQYF. Full variable domain (outside the CDR3, taken from reference TRBV7-8 and TRBJ2-7): GAGVSQSPRYKVAKRGQDVALRCDPISGHVSLFWYQQALGQGPEFLTYFQNEAQLDKSGLPSDRFFAERPEGSVSTLKIQRTQQEDSAVYLCASSLAGVAGGWSYEQYFGPGTRLTVT.

The rearrangement joins TRBV7-7 to TRBJ2-3; possibly TRBD2 for D (6 bases). With 0 bases removed from V and 6 bases from J, the gap between germline ends came to 10 bases. The CDR3 spans 14 residues. Germline V gives CDR1 SSHAT, CDR2 FNYEAQ (reference sequence). The CDR3 here is CASSLASGLDTQYF. The CDR3 coding sequence is TGTGCCAGCAGCTTAGCCAGCGGGCTTGATACGCAGTATTTT.

This chain links TRBV5-1 with TRBJ2-3; TRBD2 aligns across 9 bases. V was pared by 3 bases and J by 1 base, with 6 bases of the junction left unmatched. The CDR3 extends over 16 amino acids. Germline V gene data show CDR1 as SGHRS and CDR2 as YFSETQ. The CDR3 DNA reads as TGCGCCAGCAGCTCTCTAGCGGGACGCCGCACAGATACGCAGTATTTT. It specifies CASSSLAGRRTDTQYF.

The genes are TRBV9 and TRBJ1-1; possible D gene TRBD1, 5 bases. This CDR3 spans 14 amino acids. The V gene lost 0 bases and the J gene lost 3 bases, with 9 bases spanning the gap. Germline V gene sequence: CDR1 SGDLS, CDR2 YYNGEE. The CDR3 region is CASSVEGRDTEAFF. For the CDR3, the DNA is TGTGCCAGCAGCGTAGAGGGGAGGGACACTGAAGCTTTCTTT.

This rearrangement joins TRBV7-6 to TRBJ2-4; 7 nucleotides align to TRBD2. Germline CDR1 and CDR2: SGHVS and FNYEAQ. V shed 5 bases and J 3 bases; nucleotides not matched to a gene: 13. This CDR3 is 17 amino acids long. Here the CDR3 DNA reads TGTGCCAGCAGCGATCACAAGGGAGGGGACGACAAAAACATTCAGTACTTC. Translated: CASSDHKGGDDKNIQYF. Combining the CDR3 with reference TRBV7-6 and TRBJ2-4 gives the whole variable domain GAGVSQSPRYKVTKRGQDVALRCDPISGHVSLYWYRQALGQGPEFLTYFNYEAQQDKSGLPNDRFSAERPEGSISTLTIQRTEQRDSAMYRCASSDHKGGDDKNIQYFGAGTRLSVL.

The chain has TRBV28 and TRBJ2-7; TRBD1 aligns across 8 bases. Germline CDR1 and CDR2: MDHEN and SYDVKM. The CDR3 runs to 14 residues. With V trimmed by 7 bases and J by 6 bases, 11 bases remained unmatched. The CDR3 sequence is CASTPVTGVFEQYF. The DNA for the CDR3 is TGTGCCAGCACCCCCGTGACAGGGGTTTTCGAGCAGTACTTC.

The V and J genes are TRBV15 and TRBJ1-5; D call uncertain. The V gene lost 4 bases and the J gene lost 1 base, with 8 bases spanning the gap. The CDR3 runs 14 residues. Germline assignment: CDR1 LNHNV and CDR2 YYDKDF (reference sequence). CDR3 protein: CATSTVESNQPQHF. CDR3 nucleotide sequence: TGTGCCACCAGCACTGTGGAAAGCAATCAGCCCCAGCATTTT.

On this clone: One end of the junction varies from germline; a read error may be responsible. The chain has TRBV7-8 and TRBJ2-1; 7 bases fit TRBD2. Per the germline V gene, CDR1 is SGHVS and CDR2 is FQNEAQ. CDR3 length: 18 residues. CDR3 coding DNA: TGTGCCAGCACCCTTAGCGCCAGCGGGGTAAGCTCCTGCAATGAGCAGTTCTTC. It specifies CASTLSASGVSSCNEQFF.

This rearrangement joins TRBV19 to TRBJ1-2, with unresolved D. Germline V gene sequence: CDR1 LNHDA, CDR2 SQIVND (reference sequence). This CDR3 is built from 14 residues. Trimming left V 1 base short and J 6 bases short, with 12 bases between. CDR3 residues: CASSIGFGFDGYTF. The CDR3 nucleotides are TGTGCCAGTAGTATAGGATTCGGGTTCGATGGCTACACCTTC.

This clone was seen more than once but under ten times. This chain joins TRBV30 and TRBJ2-5, with 11 bases identical to TRBD2. V shed 2 bases and J 5 bases; nucleotides not matched to a gene: 7. The CDR3 has 15 amino acids. From germline, CDR1 is GTSNPN and CDR2 SVGIG (reference sequence). CDR3 region: CAWSPKTSGMETQYF. CDR3 nucleotide sequence: TGTGCCTGGAGTCCCAAGACTAGCGGGATGGAGACCCAGTACTTC.

The CDR3 DNA reads as TGTGCCAGCAGCATCACCGGGACTACCGGAGAGACCCAGTACTTC. Translated: CASSITGTTGETQYF. The chain joins TRBV11-1 to TRBJ2-5, with 7 bases that match TRBD2. Trimming cost V 5 bases and J 4 bases; bases outside gene matches: 10. Germline V gene data show CDR1 as SGHAT and CDR2 as FQDESV (reference sequence). The CDR3 runs to 15 residues.

This clone occurred a few times. The chain has TRBV6-1 and TRBJ2-1; perhaps TRBD2 as D (6 bases). Germline V lookup: CDR1 MNHNS, CDR2 SASEGT. V lost 2 bases and J lost 8, with 16 bases in between. CDR3 size: 15 residues. CDR3 nucleotides: TGTGCCAGCAGTGAATGGGGGGAGGAAGTCGATGAGCAGTTCTTC. Its translation: CASSEWGEEVDEQFF.

The V and J genes are TRBV7-3 and TRBJ2-3, with D possibly being TRBD1 (6 bases). The CDR3 length is 15 residues. V lost 5 bases, J lost 1 base, and 13 bases lay in between. Germline lookup yields CDR1 SGHTA and CDR2 FQGTGA. DNA of the CDR3: TGTGCCAGCAGCGCACAGGGAAGGGGCACAGATACGCAGTATTTT. It is translated as CASSAQGRGTDTQYF. The full variable domain, completed using reference TRBV7-3 and TRBJ2-3, is GAGVSQTPSNKVTEKGKYVELRCDPISGHTALYWYRQSLGQGPEFLIYFQGTGAADDSGLPNDRFFAVRPEGSVSTLKIQRTERGDSAVYLCASSAQGRGTDTQYFGPGTRLTVL.

In its sample, this clone was seen a few times. This rearrangement joins TRBV27 to TRBJ2-2; tentatively, D is TRBD1 (7 bases). The CDR3 extends over 18 amino acids. Trimming removed 3 bases from V and 2 bases from J, with 19 bases in between. Per germline, CDR1 MNHEY and CDR2 SMNVEV (reference sequence). Here the CDR3 DNA reads TGTGCCAGCAGTTTTGGAGGGGGCTTTATCTATAACACCGGGGAGCTGTTTTTT. Protein sequence: CASSFGGGFIYNTGELFF.

This clone appeared a few times. The chain couples TRBV2 to TRBJ1-5, with 7 positions matching TRBD1. The CDR3 has 15 residues. Germline V gives CDR1 SNHLY, CDR2 FYNNEI. The V segment lost 6 bases and the J segment 6 bases; nucleotides outside the gene matches: 11. In DNA, the CDR3 is TGTGCCAGCAGCGCCTACGACAGGGCAGTTCAGCCCCAGCATTTT. The encoded protein is CASSAYDRAVQPQHF.

The chain combines TRBV9 with TRBJ2-3, with unresolved D. V dropped 4 bases and J dropped 3 bases, with 6 bases sitting between them. CDR1 is SGDLS and CDR2 is YYNGEE in the germline V gene. The length of the CDR3 is 12 residues. The CDR3 bases are TGTGCCAGCAGCTCCGGTACAGATACGCAGTATTTT. It specifies CASSSGTDTQYF. The full variable domain, rest sourced from reference TRBV9 and TRBJ2-3, is DSGVTQTPKHLITATGQRVTLRCSPRSGDLSVYWYQQSLDQGLQFLIQYYNGEERAKGNILERFSAQQFPDLHSELNLSSLELGDSALYFCASSSGTDTQYFGPGTRLTVL.

This chain uses TRBV27 with TRBJ2-1; 11 nucleotides line up with TRBD1. Germline V lookup: CDR1 MNHEY, CDR2 SMNVEV (reference sequence). The CDR3 has 16 residues. J lost 1 base, V lost 6 bases, and 5 bases had no gene match. Here the CDR3 reads CASSPDRGLSYNEQFF. In nucleotides, the CDR3 is TGTGCCAGCAGCCCGGACAGGGGGCTTTCCTACAATGAGCAGTTCTTC.

This clone was seen more than once but under ten times. This chain's CDR3 is CATAVVAGTYEQYF. As DNA, the CDR3 is TGTGCCACCGCCGTGGTAGCGGGGACCTACGAGCAGTACTTC. The chain recombines TRBV27 with TRBJ2-7; 8 positions agree with TRBD2. Germline CDR1 is MNHEY and CDR2 is SMNVEV (reference sequence). The V and J ends lost 10 bases and 2 bases, in that order; junction bases with no gene match: 10. The CDR3 runs 14 residues.

This chain uses TRBV18 with TRBJ1-6; perhaps TRBD1 as D (5 bases). CDR3 length equals 16 residues. V was trimmed by 3 bases and J by 7 bases, leaving 16 bases between them. The V gene's germline CDR1 is KGHSH and CDR2 LQKENI. The chain's CDR3 is CASSPDGGSLNSPLHF. In DNA form, the CDR3 reads TGTGCCAGCTCACCCGATGGGGGGTCACTGAATTCACCCCTCCACTTT. Full variable domain (rest looked up from reference TRBV18 and TRBJ1-6): NAGVMQNPRHLVRRRGQEARLRCSPMKGHSHVYWYRQLPEEGLKFMVYLQKENIIDESGMPKERFSAEFPKEGPSILRIQQVVRGDSAAYFCASSPDGGSLNSPLHFGNGTRLTVT.

This clone occurred a few times. This sequence joins TRBV29-1 and TRBJ2-1, with a possible D match to TRBD2 (6 bases). Germline V gives CDR1 SQVTM, CDR2 ANQGSEA. The CDR3 runs to 14 residues. The V and J ends lost 1 base and 4 bases respectively, with 11 bases between them. The CDR3 sequence is CSVEAGADYNEQFF. The CDR3 bases are TGCAGCGTTGAAGCGGGAGCGGATTACAATGAGCAGTTCTTC.

This clone was seen more than once but under ten times. The V call is TRBV7-2, the J call TRBJ2-7, with 9 bases identical to TRBD1. The CDR3 is 13 residues long. CDR1 is SGHTA and CDR2 is FQGNSA in the germline V gene. J lost 6 bases, V lost 8 bases, and 8 bases had no gene match. For the CDR3, the DNA is TGTGCCAGCTCGGGACAGGGAATTGGCGAGCAGTACTTC. Its protein product is CASSGQGIGEQYF.